This T cell receptor (beta chain) appears in the sequencing data of a study of identical twins. General observations from the study: Abundant cord blood beta clonotypes carried fewer insertions; memory repertoires showed none.

This clonotype appeared a few times. What it binds is unknown. At one end, the junction sequence differs from germline, possibly due to a read error. Germline loops: CDR1 SSHAT, CDR2 FNYEAQ (reference sequence). The CDR3 covers 13 residues. After template switching added a universal primer site, the resulting cDNA carried unique molecular identifiers. Via MiXCR, TCRdb re-called the 5' RACE reads, giving one row per CDR3 protein. The sample consists of about 520,000 distinct CDR3 sequences, less than 25% of them appearing once. In addition, the sample was reused for a study of T cells expressing NK-cell markers. From that report: Seven sequenced donors out of eight were HCMV-seropositive, one seronegative.

The receptor was isolated from a woman under 30 in good health. What was sequenced was CD4+ T cells sorted from blood. The chain is built from TRBV7-7 and TRBJ2-3, with TRBD1 matching 7 bases. The CDR3 sequence is CASSLGDRDTQYF. The CDR3 nucleotides are TGTGCTAGCAGCTTAGGGGACAGAGATACGCAGTATTTT.